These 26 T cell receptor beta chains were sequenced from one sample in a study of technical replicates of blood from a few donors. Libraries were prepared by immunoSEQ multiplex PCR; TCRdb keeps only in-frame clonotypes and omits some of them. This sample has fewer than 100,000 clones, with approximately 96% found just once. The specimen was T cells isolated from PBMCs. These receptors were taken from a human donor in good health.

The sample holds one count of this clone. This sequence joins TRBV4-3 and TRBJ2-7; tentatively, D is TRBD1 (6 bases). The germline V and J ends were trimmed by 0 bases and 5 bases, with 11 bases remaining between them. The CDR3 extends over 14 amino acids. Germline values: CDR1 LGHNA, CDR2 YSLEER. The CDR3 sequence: CASSQEGAWNEQYF. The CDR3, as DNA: TGCGCCAGCAGCCAAGAGGGGGCGTGGAACGAGCAGTACTTC.

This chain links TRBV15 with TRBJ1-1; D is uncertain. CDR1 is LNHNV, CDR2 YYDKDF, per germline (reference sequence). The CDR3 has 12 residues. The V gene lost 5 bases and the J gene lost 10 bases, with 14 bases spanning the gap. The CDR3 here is CATSGAAGGAFF. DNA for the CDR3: TGTGCCACCAGCGGCGCGGCAGGAGGAGCTTTCTTT.

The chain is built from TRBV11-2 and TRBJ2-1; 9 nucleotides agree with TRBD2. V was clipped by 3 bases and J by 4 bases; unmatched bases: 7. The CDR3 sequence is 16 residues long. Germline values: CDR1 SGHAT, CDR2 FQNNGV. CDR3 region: CASSFFGTSQYNEQFF. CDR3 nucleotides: TGTGCCAGCAGCTTCTTCGGGACTAGCCAATACAATGAGCAGTTCTTC. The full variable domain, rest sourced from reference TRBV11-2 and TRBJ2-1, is EAGVAQSPRYKIIEKRQSVAFWCNPISGHATLYWYQQILGQGPKLLIQFQNNGVVDDSQLPKDRFSAERLKGVDSTLKIQPAKLEDSAVYLCASSFFGTSQYNEQFFGPGTRLTVL.

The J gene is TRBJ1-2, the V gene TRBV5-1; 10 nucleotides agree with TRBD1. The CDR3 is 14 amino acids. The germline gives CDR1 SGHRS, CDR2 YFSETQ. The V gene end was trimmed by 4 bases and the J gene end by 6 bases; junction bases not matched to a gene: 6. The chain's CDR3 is CASSMTGGTDGYTF. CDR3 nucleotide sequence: TGCGCCAGCAGCATGACAGGGGGCACGGATGGCTACACCTTC.

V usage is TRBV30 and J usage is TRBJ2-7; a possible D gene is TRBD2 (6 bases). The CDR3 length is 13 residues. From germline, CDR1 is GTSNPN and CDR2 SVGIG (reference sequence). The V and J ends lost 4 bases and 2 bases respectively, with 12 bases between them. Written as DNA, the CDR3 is TGTGCCTGGACAAGTCGGGAGCCCTACGAGCAGTACTTC. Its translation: CAWTSREPYEQYF.

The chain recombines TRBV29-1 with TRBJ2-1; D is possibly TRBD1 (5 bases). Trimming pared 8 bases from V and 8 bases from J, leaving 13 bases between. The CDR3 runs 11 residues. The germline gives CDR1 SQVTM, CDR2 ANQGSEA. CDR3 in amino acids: CSHPWGDEQFF. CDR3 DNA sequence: TGCAGCCATCCCTGGGGCGATGAGCAGTTCTTC.

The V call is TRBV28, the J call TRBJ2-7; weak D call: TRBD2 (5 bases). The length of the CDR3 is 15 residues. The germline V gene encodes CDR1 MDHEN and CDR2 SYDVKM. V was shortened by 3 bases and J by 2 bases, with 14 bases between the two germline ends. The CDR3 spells CASSFKVGGPYEQYF. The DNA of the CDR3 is TGTGCCAGCAGTTTTAAGGTGGGCGGGCCCTACGAGCAGTACTTC.

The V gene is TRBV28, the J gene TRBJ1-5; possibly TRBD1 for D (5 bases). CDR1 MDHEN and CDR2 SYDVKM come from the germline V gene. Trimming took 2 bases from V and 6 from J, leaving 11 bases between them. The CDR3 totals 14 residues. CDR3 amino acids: CASSLIQGTQPQHF. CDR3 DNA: TGTGCCAGCAGTTTAATCCAGGGTACTCAGCCCCAGCATTTT. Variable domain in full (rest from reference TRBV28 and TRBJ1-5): DVKVTQSSRYLVKRTGEKVFLECVQDMDHENMFWYRQDPGLGLRLIYFSYDVKMKEKGDIPEGYSVSREKKERFSLILESASTNQTSMYLCASSLIQGTQPQHFGDGTRLSIL.

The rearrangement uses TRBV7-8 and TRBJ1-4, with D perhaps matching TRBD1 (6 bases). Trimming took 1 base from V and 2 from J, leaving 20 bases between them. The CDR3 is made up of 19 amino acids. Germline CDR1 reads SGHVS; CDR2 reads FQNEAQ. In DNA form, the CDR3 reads TGTGCCAGCAGCTTAGGTTACAGGGATAACTTTAGGACTAATGAAAAACTGTTTTTT. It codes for CASSLGYRDNFRTNEKLFF.

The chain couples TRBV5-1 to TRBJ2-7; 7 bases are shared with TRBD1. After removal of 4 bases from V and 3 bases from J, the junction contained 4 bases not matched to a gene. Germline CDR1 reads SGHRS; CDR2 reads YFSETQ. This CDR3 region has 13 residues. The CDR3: CASSHTGDYEQYF. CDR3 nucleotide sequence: TGCGCCAGCAGCCATACAGGGGACTACGAGCAGTACTTC.

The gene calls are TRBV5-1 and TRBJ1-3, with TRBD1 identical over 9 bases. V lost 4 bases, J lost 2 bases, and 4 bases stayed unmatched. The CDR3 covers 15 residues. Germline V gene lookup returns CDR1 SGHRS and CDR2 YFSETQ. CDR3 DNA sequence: TGCGCCAGCAGCGAGGGGACAGGGCCTGGAAACACCATATATTTT. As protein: CASSEGTGPGNTIYF. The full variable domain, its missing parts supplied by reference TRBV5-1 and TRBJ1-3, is KAGVTQTPRYLIKTRGQQVTLSCSPISGHRSVSWYQQTPGQGLQFLFEYFSETQRNKGNFPGRFSGRQFSNSRSEMNVSTLELGDSALYLCASSEGTGPGNTIYFGEGSWLTVV.

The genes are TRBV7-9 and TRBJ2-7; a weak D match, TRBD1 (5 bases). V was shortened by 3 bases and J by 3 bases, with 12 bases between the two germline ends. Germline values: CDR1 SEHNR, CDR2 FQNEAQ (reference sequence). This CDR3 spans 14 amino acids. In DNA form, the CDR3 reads TGTGCCAGCAGCTTTGGGCAGGGCCGCTACGAGCAGTACTTC. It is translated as CASSFGQGRYEQYF.

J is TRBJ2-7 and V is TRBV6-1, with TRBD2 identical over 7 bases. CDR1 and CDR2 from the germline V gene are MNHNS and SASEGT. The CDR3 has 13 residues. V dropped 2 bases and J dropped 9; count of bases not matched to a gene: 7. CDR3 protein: CASSERDYLLQYF. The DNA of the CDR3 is TGTGCCAGCAGTGAACGGGACTACCTTCTGCAGTACTTC.

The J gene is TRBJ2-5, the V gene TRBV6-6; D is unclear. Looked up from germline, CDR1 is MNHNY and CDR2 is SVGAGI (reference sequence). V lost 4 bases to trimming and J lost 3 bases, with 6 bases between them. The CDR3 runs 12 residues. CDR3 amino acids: CASSSAEETQYF. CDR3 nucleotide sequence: TGTGCCAGCAGTTCTGCAGAAGAGACCCAGTACTTC.

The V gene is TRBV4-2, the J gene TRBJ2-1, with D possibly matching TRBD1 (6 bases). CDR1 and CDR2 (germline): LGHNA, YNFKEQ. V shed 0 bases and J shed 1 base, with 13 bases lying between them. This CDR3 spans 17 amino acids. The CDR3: CASSQDMTGISYNEQFF. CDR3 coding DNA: TGTGCCAGCAGCCAAGATATGACAGGCATATCCTACAATGAGCAGTTCTTC.

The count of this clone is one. CDR3 DNA sequence: TGTGCCAGCAGTGAATGGGGACAAAACTACGAGCAGTACTTC. It encodes CASSEWGQNYEQYF. The chain has TRBV25-1 and TRBJ2-7; tentatively, D is TRBD1 (6 bases). V gave up 1 base and J gave up 3 bases, with 10 bases separating them. In germline, CDR1 is MGHDK, CDR2 SYGVNS. The CDR3 length is 14 residues.

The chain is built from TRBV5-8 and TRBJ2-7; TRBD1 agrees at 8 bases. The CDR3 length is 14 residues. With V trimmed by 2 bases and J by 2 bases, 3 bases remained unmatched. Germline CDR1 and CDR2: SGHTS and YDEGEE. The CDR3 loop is CASSFMTGAYEQYF. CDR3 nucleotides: TGTGCCAGCAGCTTCATGACAGGGGCCTACGAGCAGTACTTC.

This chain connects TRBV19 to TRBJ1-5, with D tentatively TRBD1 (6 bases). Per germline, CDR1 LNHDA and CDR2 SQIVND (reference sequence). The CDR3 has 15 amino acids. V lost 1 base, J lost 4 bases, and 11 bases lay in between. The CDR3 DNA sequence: TGTGCCAGTAGTATAGGTTGGACAGTTAATCAGCCCCAGCATTTT. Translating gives CASSIGWTVNQPQHF.

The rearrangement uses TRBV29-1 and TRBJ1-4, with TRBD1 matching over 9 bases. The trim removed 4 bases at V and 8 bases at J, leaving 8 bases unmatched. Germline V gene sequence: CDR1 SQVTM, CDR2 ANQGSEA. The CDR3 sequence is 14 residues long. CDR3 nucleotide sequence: TGCAGCGTTGTTCTGACAGGGGGAGGAGAAAAACTGTTTTTT. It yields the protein CSVVLTGGGEKLFF.

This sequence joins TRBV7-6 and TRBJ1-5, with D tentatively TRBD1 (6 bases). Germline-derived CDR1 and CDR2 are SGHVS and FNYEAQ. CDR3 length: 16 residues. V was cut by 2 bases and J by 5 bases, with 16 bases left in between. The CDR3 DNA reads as TGTGCCAGCAGCTTAAGCTATGGGGGCAGCTATCAGCCCCAGCATTTT. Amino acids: CASSLSYGGSYQPQHF.

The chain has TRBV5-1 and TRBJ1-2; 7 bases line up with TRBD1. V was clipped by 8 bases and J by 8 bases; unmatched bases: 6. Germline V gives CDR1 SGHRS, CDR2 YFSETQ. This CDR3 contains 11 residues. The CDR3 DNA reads TGCGCCAGTAAAGGGGGCTTCGGCTACACCTTC. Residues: CASKGGFGYTF.

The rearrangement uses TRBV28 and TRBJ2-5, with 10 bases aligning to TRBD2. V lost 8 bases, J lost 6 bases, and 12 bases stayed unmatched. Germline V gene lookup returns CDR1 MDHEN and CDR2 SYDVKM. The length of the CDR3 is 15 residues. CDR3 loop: CASGSTGTSAQTQYF. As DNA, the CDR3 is TGTGCCAGCGGATCAACCGGGACTAGCGCGCAGACCCAGTACTTC.

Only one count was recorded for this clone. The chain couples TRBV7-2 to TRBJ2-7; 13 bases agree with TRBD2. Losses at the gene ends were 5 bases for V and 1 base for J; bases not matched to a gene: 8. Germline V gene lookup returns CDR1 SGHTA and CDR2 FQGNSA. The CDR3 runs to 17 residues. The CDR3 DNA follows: TGTGCCAGCAGCATAAGGACTAGCGGGAGCCTATCCTACGAGCAGTACTTC. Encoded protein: CASSIRTSGSLSYEQYF.

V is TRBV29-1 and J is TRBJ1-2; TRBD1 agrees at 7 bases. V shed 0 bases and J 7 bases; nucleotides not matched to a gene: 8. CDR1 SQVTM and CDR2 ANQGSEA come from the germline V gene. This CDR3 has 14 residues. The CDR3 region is CSVEESGGMSGYTF. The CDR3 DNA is TGCAGCGTTGAAGAATCAGGGGGGATGAGTGGCTACACCTTC.

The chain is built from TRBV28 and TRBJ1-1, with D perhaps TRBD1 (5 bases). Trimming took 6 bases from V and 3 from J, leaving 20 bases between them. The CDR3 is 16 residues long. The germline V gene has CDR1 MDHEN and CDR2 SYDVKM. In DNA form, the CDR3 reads TGTGCCAGCAGCCCCGGGGGACGAGGAGGCGACACTGAAGCTTTCTTT. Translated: CASSPGGRGGDTEAFF.

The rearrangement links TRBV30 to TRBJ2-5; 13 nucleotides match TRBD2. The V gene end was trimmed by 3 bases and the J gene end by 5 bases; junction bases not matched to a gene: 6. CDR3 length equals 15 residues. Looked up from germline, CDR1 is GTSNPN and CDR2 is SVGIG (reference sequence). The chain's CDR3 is CAWSSGLAGAETQYF. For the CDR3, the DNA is TGTGCCTGGAGCTCTGGACTAGCGGGAGCGGAGACCCAGTACTTC.